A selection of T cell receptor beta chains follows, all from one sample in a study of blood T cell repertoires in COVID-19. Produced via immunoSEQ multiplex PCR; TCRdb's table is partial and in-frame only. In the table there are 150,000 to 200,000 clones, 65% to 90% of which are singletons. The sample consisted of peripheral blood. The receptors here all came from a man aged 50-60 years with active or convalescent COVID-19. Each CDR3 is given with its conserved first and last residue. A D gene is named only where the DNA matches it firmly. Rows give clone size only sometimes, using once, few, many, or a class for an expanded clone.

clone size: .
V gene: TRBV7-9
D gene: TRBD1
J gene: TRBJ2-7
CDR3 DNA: TGTGCCAGCAGCCCCCGGACAGGGGAGGACGAGCAGTACTTC
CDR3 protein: CASSPRTGEDEQYF

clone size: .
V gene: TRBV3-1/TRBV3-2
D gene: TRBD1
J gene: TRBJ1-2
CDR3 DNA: TGTGCCAGCAGCCAGGCAGGGGGGAAATACGGCTACACCTTC
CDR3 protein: CASSQAGGKYGYTF

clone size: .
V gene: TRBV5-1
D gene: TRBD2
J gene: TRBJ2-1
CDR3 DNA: TGCGCCAGCAGCTTGTCCAGCGGGAGTGGCCTTGCGCACAATGAGCAGTTCTTC
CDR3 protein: CASSLSSGSGLAHNEQFF

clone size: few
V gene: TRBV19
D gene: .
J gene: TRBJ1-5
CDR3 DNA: TGTGCCAGTAGTATGAAACAGGGTAGTCAGCCCCAGCATTTT
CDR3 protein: CASSMKQGSQPQHF

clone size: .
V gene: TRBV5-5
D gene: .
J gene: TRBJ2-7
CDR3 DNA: TGTGCCAGCAGCTTGCGGAGGGAACCCTACGAGCAGTACTTC
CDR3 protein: CASSLRREPYEQYF

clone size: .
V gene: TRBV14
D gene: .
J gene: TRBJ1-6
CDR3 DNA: TGTGCCAGCAGCGTCATTGGACAGACTAATTCACCCCTCCACTTT
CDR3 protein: CASSVIGQTNSPLHF

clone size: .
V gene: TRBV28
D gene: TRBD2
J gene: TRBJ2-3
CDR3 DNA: TGTGCCAGCAGTGCCCGCGGGGGGCGAACAGATACGCAGTATTTT
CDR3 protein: CASSARGGRTDTQYF

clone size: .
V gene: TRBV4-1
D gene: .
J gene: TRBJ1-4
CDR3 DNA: TGCGCCAGCAGCCAAGATTCAGAAAAACTGTTTTTT
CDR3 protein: CASSQDSEKLFF

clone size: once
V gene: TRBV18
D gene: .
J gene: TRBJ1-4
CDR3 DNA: TGTGCCAGCTCACCCAGAGGAGGTACGGATGAAAAACTGTTTTTT
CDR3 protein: CASSPRGGTDEKLFF

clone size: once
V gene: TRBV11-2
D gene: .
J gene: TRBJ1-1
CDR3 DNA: TGTGCCAGCAGCATTAATTCAGGGGTTACTGAAGCTTTCTTT
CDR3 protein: CASSINSGVTEAFF

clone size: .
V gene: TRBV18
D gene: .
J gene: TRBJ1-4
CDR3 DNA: TGTGCCAGCTCTCTTAGCGCCTCAACTAATGAAAAACTGTTTTTT
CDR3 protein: CASSLSASTNEKLFF

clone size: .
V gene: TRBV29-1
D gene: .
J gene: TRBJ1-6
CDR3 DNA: TGCAGCGCACAAACAGGGCCCAATTCACCCCTCCACTTT
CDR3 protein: CSAQTGPNSPLHF

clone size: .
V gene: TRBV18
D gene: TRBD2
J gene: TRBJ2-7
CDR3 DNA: TGTGCCAGCTCACCCACACGGGAGGCCGCCTACGAGCAGTACTTC
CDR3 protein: CASSPTREAAYEQYF

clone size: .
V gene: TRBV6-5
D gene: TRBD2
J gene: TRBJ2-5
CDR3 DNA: TGTGCCAGCAGTAAACGGGAGGGGCAAGAGACCCAGTACTTC
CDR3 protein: CASSKREGQETQYF

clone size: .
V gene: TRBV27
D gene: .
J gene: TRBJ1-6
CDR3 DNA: TGTGCCAGCAGTTTATCGTTGCACAAGGAGAATTCACCCCTCCACTTT
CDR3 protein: CASSLSLHKENSPLHF

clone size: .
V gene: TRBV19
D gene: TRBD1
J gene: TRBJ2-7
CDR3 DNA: TGTGCCAGTAGGCCAGGGACAGGGGGATACGAGCAGTACTTC
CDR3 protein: CASRPGTGGYEQYF

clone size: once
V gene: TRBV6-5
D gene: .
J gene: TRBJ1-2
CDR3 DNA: TGTGCCAGCAGTAGCCTAGTTGAGGGCTACACCTTC
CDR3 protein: CASSSLVEGYTF

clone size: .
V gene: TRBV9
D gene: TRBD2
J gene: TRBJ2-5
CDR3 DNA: TGTGCCAGCAGCCCTAGCGGGACTTTAATCGAGACCCAGTACTTC
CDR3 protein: CASSPSGTLIETQYF

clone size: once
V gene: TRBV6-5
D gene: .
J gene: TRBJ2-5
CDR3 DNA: TGTGCCAGCAGCCCGGAAGAGACCCAGTACTTC
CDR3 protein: CASSPEETQYF

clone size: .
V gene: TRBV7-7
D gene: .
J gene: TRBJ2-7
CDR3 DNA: TGTGCCAGCAGCCCCACTAGGGACACCTACGAGCAGTACTTC
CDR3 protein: CASSPTRDTYEQYF

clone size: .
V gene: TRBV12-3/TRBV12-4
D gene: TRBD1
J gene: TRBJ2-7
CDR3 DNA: TGTGCCAGCAGACAGGGGCCCGGGGACGAGCAGTACTTC
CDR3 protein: CASRQGPGDEQYF

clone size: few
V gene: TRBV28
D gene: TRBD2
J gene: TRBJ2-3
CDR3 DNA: TGTGCCAGCAGTCCACTAGGGACTAGCGGGGACACAGATACGCAGTATTTT
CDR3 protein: CASSPLGTSGDTDTQYF

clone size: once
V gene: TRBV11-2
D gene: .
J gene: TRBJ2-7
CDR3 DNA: TGTGCCAGCAGCTTACTCAGGAACGAGCAGTACTTC
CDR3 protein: CASSLLRNEQYF

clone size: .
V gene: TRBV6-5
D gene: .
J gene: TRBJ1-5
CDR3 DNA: TGTGCCAGCAGTTACTCTGCAGGGGCGGATCAGCCCCAGCATTTT
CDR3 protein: CASSYSAGADQPQHF

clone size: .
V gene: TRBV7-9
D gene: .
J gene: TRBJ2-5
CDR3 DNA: TGTGCCAGCAGCTTCGAGCCGGGAGAGACCCAGTACTTC
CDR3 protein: CASSFEPGETQYF

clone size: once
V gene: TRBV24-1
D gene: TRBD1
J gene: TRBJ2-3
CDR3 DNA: TGTGCCACCAGTGATTTAGGGACAGGGAGCACAGATACGCAGTATTTT
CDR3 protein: CATSDLGTGSTDTQYF

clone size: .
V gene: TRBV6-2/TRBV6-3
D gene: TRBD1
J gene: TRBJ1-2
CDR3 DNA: TGTGCCAGCAGTTATCGGGACAGTTTACACTATGGCTACACCTTC
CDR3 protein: CASSYRDSLHYGYTF

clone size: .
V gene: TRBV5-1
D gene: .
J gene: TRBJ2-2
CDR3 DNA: TGCGCCAGCAGCTTGGTAGAGGGGGCGAACACCGGGGAGCTGTTTTTT
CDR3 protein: CASSLVEGANTGELFF

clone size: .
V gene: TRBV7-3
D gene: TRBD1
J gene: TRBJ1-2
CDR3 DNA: TGTGCCAGCAGCTCCGGGACAGGATCTAACTATGGCTACACCTTC
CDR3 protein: CASSSGTGSNYGYTF

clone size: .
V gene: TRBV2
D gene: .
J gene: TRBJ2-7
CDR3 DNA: TGTGCCAGCAGTAACCCTGACAGACTCGACGAGCAGTACTTC
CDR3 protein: CASSNPDRLDEQYF

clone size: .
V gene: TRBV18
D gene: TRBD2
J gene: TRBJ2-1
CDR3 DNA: TGTGCCAGCTCACCCCTAGCGGGAGACTACAATGAGCAGTTCTTC
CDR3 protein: CASSPLAGDYNEQFF

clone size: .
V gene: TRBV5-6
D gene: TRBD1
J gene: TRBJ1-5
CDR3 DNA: TGTGCCAGCAGCCTGGGACAGTTTAGCAATCAGCCCCAGCATTTT
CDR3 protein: CASSLGQFSNQPQHF

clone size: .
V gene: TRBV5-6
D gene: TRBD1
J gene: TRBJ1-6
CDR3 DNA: TGTGCCAGCAGCTTGGCGGGACAGGCGAATAATTCACCCCTCCACTTT
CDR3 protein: CASSLAGQANNSPLHF

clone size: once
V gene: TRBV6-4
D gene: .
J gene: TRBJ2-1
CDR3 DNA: TGTGCCAGCAGTGACCGGGGGGCGGCCTACAATGAGCAGTTCTTC
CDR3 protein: CASSDRGAAYNEQFF

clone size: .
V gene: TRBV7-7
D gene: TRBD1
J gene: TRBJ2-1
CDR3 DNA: TGTGCCAGCAGCTTAGGGGAAACAACAGGGGAAAGGTTCTTC
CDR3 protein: CASSLGETTGERFF

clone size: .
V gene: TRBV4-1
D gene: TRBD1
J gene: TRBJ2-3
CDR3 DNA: TGCGCCAGCAGCCCGACAGGGAGTAATATTGATACGCAGTATTTT
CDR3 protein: CASSPTGSNIDTQYF

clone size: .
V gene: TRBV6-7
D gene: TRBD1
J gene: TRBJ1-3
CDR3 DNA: TGTGCCAGCAGTTTAGGAGGCAGGGGGTTATGTGGAAACACCATATATTTT
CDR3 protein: CASSLGGRGLCGNTIYF

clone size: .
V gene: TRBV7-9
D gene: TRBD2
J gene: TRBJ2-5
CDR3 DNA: TGTGCCAGCAGTTCCGGACTAGACACAAAAGAGACCCAGTACTTC
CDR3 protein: CASSSGLDTKETQYF

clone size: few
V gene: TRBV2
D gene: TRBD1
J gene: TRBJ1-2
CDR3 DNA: TGTGCCAGCAGTGAAGGGTGGGACAGGGGAAACTATGGCTACACCTTC
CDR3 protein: CASSEGWDRGNYGYTF

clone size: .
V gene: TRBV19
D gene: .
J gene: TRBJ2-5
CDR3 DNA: TGTGCCAGTAGTATCAGCAGGGCCAAGACCCAGTACTTC
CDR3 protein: CASSISRAKTQYF

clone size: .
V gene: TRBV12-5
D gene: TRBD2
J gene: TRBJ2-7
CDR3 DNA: TGTGCTAGTGGTTTGGGACTAGCGTCCTACGAGCAGTACTTC
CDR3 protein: CASGLGLASYEQYF

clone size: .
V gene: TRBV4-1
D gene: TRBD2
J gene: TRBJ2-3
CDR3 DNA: TGCGCCAGCAGCCAAGAAATGCGTAGCGGGCCCACAGATACGCAGTATTTT
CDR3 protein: CASSQEMRSGPTDTQYF

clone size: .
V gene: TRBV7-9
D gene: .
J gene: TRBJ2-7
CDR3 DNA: TGTGCCAGCAGCTTGAGCGGGACACCGGGCTACGAGCAGTACTTC
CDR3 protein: CASSLSGTPGYEQYF

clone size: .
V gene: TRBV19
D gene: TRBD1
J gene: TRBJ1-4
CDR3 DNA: TGTGCCAGTAGATCGGGACAGGTCTCTGAAAAACTGTTTTTT
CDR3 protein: CASRSGQVSEKLFF

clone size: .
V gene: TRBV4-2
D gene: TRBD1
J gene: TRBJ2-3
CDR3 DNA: TGTGCCAGCAGCCAAGCCGGGACAGGGGTGAAAGATACGCAGTATTTT
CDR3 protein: CASSQAGTGVKDTQYF

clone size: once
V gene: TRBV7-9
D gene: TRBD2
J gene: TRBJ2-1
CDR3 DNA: TGTGCCAGCAGCCGGTCTAGCGGGAGGATTAATGAGCAGTTCTTC
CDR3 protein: CASSRSSGRINEQFF

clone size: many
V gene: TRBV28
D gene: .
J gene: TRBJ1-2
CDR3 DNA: TGTGCCAGCGGCGGGGACTGGCGGAACTATGGCTACACCTTC
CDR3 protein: CASGGDWRNYGYTF

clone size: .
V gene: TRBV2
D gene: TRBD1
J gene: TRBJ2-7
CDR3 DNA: TGTGCCAGCGGACCACAGGGGGCCTACGAGCAGTACTTC
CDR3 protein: CASGPQGAYEQYF

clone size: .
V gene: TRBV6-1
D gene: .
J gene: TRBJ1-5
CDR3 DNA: TGTGCCAGCAGTGATCTTGGCGGGCGGGCGCCCCAGCATTTT
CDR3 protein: CASSDLGGRAPQHF

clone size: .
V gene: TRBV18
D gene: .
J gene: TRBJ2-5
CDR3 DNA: TGTGCCAGCTCAAGGACAGTTCAAGAGACCCAGTACTTC
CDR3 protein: CASSRTVQETQYF

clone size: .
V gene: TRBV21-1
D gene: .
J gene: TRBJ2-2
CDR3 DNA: TGTGCCAGCAGCCAGGGACTAGCGGGAGGCGGGGAGCTGTTTTTT
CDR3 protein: CASSQGLAGGGELFF

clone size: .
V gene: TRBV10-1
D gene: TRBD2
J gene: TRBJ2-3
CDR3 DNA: TGCGCCAGCAGTGGACCGGGACTAGCGGGCACAGATACGCAGTATTTT
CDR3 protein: CASSGPGLAGTDTQYF

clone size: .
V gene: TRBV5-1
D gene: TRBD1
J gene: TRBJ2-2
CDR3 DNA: TGCGCCAGCAGCTCCCGGGACAGGGACCTTACCGGGGAGCTGTTTTTT
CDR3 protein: CASSSRDRDLTGELFF

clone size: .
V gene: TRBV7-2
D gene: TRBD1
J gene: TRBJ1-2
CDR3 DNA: TGTGCCAGCAGCTTAGCGCAGGGGGTTACCTATGGCTACACCTTC
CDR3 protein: CASSLAQGVTYGYTF